This T cell receptor beta chain was captured in a study of blood T cell repertoires in COVID-19. At the level of the study: The United States, Italy and Spain were the sources of the acute and convalescent COVID-19 samples. PBMCs, B-cell-depleted T cells, or T cells provided the cDNA or gDNA that made up the material.

The junction had 14 bases not matched to a gene; V was cut back by 10 bases and J by 8 bases. Germline CDR1 is KGHDR and CDR2 is SFDVKD. The CDR3 is 14 amino acids. As originally analysed: The assay estimated nucleated cells by amplifying reference gene primers. Repertoires were generated with immunoSEQ multiplex PCR, while TCRdb's copy carries only in-frame clones and drops some. The V and J calls and clone size come from that table; D and trimming were worked out from the DNA. Of roughly 50,000 clones listed, more than 75% are singletons. The chain uses TRBV24-1 and TRBJ1-2; the match to TRBD1 covers 8 bases. The clonotype originates from a woman between 55 and 75 years old with acute or convalescent COVID-19. The sample comprised peripheral blood. In DNA form, the CDR3 reads TGTGCCACTGTTAACAGGGGGACTGCAGAAGGCTACACCTTC. It translates to CATVNRGTAEGYTF.